In this sample, the clone carrying this T cell receptor beta chain turned up once. The data were obtained in a study of blood T cell repertoires in COVID-19. For the study at large: Researchers got acute and convalescent COVID-19 samples from the United States, Italy and Spain. T cells, B-cell-depleted T cells, or PBMCs supplied cDNA or gDNA.

Authors' methods: Amplification from reference gene primers served as the basis for estimated nucleated cell counts. TCRdb's copy holds only in-frame clones and misses some; the assay was immunoSEQ multiplex PCR. That table furnishes V, J and clone size, whereas the DNA furnished D and trimming. The data show 45,000 to 55,000 clones, with around 84% seen just once and 10% to 15% held by the top ten. J gave up 6 bases and V 4 bases, and 13 bases lay outside the gene matches. The CDR3 loop spans 16 amino acids. Germline assignment: CDR1 SGHNT and CDR2 YYREEE (reference sequence). The sequencing sample was made of peripheral blood. The sequence came from a man aged 70-80 years with active COVID-19. The V call is TRBV5-4, the J call TRBJ2-3; 8 nucleotides align to TRBD2. In DNA form, the CDR3 reads TGTGCCAGCAGCCGACCGGCGGGGGGTCTCGTCGATACGCAGTATTTT. Its translation: CASSRPAGGLVDTQYF.